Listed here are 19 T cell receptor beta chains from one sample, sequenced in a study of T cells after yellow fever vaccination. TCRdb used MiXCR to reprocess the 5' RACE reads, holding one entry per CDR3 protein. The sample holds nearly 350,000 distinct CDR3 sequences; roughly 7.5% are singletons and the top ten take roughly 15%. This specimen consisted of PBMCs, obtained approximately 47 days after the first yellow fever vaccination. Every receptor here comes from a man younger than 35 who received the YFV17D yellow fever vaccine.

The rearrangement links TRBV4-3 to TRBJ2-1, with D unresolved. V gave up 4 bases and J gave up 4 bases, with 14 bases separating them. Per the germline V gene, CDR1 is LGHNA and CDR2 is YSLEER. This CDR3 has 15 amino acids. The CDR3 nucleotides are TGCGCCAGCAGCCTGGTTGTGGGGATATACAATGAGCAGTTCTTC. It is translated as CASSLVVGIYNEQFF.

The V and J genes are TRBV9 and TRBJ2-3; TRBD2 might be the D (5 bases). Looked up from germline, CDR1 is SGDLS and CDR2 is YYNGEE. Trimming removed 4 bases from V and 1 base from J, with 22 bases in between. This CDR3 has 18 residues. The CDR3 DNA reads TGTGCCAGCAGCCCCTCGCGTAGTGCTTCGCGGGGCACAGATACGCAGTATTTT. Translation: CASSPSRSASRGTDTQYF.

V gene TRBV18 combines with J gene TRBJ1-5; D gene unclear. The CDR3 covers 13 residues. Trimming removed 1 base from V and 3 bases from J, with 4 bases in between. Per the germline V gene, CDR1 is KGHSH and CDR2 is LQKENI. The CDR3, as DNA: TGTGCCAGCTCACCACAAGACAATCAGCCCCAGCATTTT. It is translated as CASSPQDNQPQHF.

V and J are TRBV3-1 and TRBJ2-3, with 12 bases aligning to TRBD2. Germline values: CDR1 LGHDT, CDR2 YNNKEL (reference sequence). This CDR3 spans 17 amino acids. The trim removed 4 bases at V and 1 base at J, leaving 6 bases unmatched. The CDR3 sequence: CASSPTWTSGGTDTQYF. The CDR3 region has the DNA TGTGCCAGCAGCCCCACCTGGACTAGCGGGGGCACAGATACGCAGTATTTT.

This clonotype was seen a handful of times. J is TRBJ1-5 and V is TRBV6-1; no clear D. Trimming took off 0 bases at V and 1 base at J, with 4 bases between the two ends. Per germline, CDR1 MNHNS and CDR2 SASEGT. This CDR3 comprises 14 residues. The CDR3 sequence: CASSEAGSNQPQHF. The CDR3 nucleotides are TGTGCCAGCAGTGAAGCTGGCAGCAATCAGCCCCAGCATTTT.

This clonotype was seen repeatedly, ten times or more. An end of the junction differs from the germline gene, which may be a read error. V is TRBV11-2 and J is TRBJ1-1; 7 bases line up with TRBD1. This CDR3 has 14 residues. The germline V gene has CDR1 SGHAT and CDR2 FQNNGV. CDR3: CASSLDRVYTEAFF. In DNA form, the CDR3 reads TGTGCCAGCAGTTTAGACAGGGTCTACACTGAAGCTTTCTTT.

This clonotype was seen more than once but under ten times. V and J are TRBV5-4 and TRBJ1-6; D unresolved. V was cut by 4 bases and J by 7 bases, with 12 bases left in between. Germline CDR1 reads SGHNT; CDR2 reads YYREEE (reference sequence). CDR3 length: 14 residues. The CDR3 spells CASSSLTSNSPLHF. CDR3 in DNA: TGTGCCAGCAGCAGCCTGACCTCAAATTCACCCCTCCACTTT.

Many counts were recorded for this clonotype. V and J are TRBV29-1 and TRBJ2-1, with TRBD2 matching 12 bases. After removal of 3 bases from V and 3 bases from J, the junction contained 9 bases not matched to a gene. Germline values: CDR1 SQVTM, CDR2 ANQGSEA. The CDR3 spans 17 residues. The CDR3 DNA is TGCAGCGTTGATGTCGCTAGCGGGGGGGCAAGCTACAATGAGCAGTTCTTC. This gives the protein CSVDVASGGASYNEQFF.

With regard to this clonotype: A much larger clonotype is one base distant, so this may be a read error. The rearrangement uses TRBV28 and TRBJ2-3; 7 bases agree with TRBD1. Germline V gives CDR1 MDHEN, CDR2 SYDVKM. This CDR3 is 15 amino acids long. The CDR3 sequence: CASSLRTGFTDTPYF. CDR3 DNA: TGTGCCAGCAGTTTAAGGACAGGATTCACAGATACGCCGTATTTT.

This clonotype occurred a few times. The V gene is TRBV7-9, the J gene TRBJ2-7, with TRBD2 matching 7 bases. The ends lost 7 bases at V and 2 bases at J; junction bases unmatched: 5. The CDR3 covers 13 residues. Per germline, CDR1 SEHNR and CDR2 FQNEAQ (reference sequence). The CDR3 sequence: CASTRLAPYEQYF. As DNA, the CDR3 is TGTGCCAGCACCAGACTAGCCCCCTACGAGCAGTACTTC.

The CDR3 region has the DNA TGCGCCAGCTCCCAATTACAGGGTTCGGGCTACGAGCAGTACTTC. This gives the protein CASSQLQGSGYEQYF. The genes are TRBV5-1 and TRBJ2-7; possible D gene TRBD1, 6 bases. Germline V gene lookup returns CDR1 SGHRS and CDR2 YFSETQ. The V end lost 7 bases, the J end lost 3 bases, and 20 bases lay between the germline ends. The CDR3 has 15 amino acids.

CDR3 DNA: TGTGCCAGCAGCTCCCAGGGAACTCAGCCCCAGCATTTT. Translation: CASSSQGTQPQHF. This rearrangement joins TRBV7-2 to TRBJ1-5, with a possible D match to TRBD1 (5 bases). There are 13 residues in the CDR3. CDR1 is SGHTA and CDR2 is FQGNSA in the germline V gene. Trimming left V 4 bases short and J 6 bases short, with 10 bases between. The full variable domain, completed using reference TRBV7-2 and TRBJ1-5, is GAGVSQSPSNKVTEKGKDVELRCDPISGHTALYWYRQSLGQGLEFLIYFQGNSAPDKSGLPSDRFSAERTGGSVSTLTIQRTQQEDSAVYLCASSSQGTQPQHFGDGTRLSIL.

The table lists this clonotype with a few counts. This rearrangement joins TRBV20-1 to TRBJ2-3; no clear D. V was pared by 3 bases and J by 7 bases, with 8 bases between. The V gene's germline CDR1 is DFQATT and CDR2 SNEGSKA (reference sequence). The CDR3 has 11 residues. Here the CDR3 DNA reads TGCAGTGCTAGTAGTGAGAATACGCAGTATTTT. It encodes CSASSENTQYF.

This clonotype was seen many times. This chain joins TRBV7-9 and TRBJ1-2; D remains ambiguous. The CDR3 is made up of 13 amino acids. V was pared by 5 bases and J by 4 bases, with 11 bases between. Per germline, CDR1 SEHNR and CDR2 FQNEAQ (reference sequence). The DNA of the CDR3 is TGTGCCAGCAGCCGCGGAGGCGGCTATGGCTACACCTTC. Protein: CASSRGGGYGYTF. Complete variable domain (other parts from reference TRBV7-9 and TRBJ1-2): DTGVSQNPRHKITKRGQNVTFRCDPISEHNRLYWYRQTLGQGPEFLTYFQNEAQLEKSRLLSDRFSAERPKGSFSTLEIQRTEQGDSAMYLCASSRGGGYGYTFGSGTRLTVV.

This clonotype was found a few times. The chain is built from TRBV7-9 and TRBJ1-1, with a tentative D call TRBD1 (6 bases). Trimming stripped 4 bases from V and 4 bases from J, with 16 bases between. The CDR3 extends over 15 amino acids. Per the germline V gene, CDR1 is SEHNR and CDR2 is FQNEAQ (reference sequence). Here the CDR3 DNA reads TGTGCCAGCAGCTACGGTGCGGGGGCGGTCACTGAAGCTTTCTTT. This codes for CASSYGAGAVTEAFF.

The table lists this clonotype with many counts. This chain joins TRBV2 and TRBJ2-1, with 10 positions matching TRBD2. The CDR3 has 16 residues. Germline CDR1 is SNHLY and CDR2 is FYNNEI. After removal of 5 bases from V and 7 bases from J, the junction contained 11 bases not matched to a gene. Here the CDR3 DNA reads TGTGCCAGCAGTCGGCGCGTAGCGGGGGGTTTGAATGAGCAGTTCTTC. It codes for CASSRRVAGGLNEQFF.

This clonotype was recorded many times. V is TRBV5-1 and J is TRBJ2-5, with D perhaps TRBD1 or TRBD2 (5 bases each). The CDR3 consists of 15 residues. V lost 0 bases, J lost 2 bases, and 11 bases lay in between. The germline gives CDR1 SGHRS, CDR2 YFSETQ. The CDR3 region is CASSLAGAGQETQYF. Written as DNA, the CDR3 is TGCGCCAGCAGCTTGGCCGGGGCAGGACAAGAGACCCAGTACTTC.

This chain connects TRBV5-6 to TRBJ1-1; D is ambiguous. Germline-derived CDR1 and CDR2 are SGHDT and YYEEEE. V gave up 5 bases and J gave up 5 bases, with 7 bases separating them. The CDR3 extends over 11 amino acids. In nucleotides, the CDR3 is TGTGCCAGCAGATCAAGGACTGAAGCTTTCTTT. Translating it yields CASRSRTEAFF. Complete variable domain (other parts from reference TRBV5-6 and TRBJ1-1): DAGVTQSPTHLIKTRGQQVTLRCSPKSGHDTVSWYQQALGQGPQFIFQYYEEEERQRGNFPDRFSGHQFPNYSSELNVNALLLGDSALYLCASRSRTEAFFGQGTRLTVV.

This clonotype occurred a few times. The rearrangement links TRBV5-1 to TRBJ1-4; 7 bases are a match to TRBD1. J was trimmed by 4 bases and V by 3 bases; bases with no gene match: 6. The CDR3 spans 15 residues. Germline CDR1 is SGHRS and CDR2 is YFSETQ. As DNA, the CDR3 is TGCGCCAGCAGCTCATCCGGGACAGTTAATGAAAAACTGTTTTTT. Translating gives CASSSSGTVNEKLFF.